This T cell receptor beta chain was captured by sequencing in a study of blood T cell repertoires in COVID-19. Study-wide background: Sample material is recorded as cDNA or gDNA derived from T cells, B-cell-depleted T cells, or PBMCs.

Germline loops: CDR1 SGHRS, CDR2 YFSETQ. The CDR3 has 14 residues. V trimming: 5 bases; J trimming: 5 bases; junction bases outside the gene matches: 7. The data were produced by immunoSEQ multiplex PCR, yet TCRdb's version contains in-frame clones alone and is incomplete. The sample has around 42,000 clones, roughly 84% seen once. The receptor comes from a woman in her sixties or seventies in a cohort sampled during active COVID-19. The sample was peripheral blood. V usage is TRBV5-1 and J usage is TRBJ2-1; 7 bases map to TRBD1. The CDR3 nucleotides are TGCGCCAGCAGGGTCGGGACAGAGAACAATGAGCAGTTCTTC. This codes for CASRVGTENNEQFF.